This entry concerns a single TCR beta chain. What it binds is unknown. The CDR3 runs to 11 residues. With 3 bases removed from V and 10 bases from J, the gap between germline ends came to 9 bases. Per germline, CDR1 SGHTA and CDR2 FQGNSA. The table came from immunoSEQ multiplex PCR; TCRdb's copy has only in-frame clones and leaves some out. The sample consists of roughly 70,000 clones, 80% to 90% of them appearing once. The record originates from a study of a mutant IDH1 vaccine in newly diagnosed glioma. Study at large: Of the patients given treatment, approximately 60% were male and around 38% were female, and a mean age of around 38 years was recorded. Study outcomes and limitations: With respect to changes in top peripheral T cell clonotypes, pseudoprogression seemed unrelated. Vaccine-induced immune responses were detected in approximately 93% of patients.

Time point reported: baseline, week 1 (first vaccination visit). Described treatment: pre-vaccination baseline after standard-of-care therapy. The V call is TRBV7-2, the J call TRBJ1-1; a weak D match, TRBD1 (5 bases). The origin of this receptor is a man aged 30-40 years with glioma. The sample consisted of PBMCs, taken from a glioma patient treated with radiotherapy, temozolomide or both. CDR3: CASSLGGSAFF. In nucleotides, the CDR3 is TGTGCCAGCAGCTTGGGGGGTTCAGCTTTCTTT.